This TCR beta chain comes out of a study of cytomegalovirus exposure and HLA in healthy donors. The length of the CDR3 is 15 residues. J lost 7 bases, V lost 5 bases, and 12 bases had no gene match. Germline V gives CDR1 MNHNS, CDR2 SASEGT. The PCR was carried out with 60 Vbeta primers and 13 Jbeta primers. Data came from immunoSEQ multiplex PCR; TCRdb stores just in-frame clones and leaves some out. Of about 140,000 clones in the sample, 75% were seen once. Sequencing was performed on PBMCs. V is TRBV6-1 and J is TRBJ2-5; TRBD1 matches 8 bases. The TCR sequence derives from a man aged 35 to 55 in good health and CMV-seronegative. The CDR3 reads CASSSGQGSFGTQYF. CDR3 DNA: TGTGCCAGCAGTTCTGGACAGGGTTCATTTGGGACCCAGTACTTC.